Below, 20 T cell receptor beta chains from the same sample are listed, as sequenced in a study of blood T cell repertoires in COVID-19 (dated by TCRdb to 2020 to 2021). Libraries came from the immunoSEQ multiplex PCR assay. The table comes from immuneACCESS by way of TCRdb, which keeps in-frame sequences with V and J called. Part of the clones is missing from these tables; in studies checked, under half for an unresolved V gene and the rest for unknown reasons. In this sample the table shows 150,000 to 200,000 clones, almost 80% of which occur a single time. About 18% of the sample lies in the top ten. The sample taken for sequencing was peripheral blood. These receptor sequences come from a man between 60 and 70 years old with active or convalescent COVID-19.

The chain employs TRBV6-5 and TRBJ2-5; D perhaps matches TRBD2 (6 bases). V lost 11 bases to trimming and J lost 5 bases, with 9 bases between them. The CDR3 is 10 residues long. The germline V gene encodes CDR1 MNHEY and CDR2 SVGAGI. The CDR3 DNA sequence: TGTGCCCTAGCGAGGGAGACCCAGTACTTC. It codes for CALARETQYF.

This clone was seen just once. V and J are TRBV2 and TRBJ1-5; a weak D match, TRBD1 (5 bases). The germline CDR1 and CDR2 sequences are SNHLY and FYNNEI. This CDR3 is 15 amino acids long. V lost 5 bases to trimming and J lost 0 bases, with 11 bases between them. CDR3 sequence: CASSLGGVSNQPQHF. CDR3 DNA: TGTGCCAGCAGTCTGGGGGGTGTTAGCAATCAGCCCCAGCATTTT. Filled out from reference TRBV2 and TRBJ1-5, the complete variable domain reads EPEVTQTPSHQVTQMGQEVILRCVPISNHLYFYWYRQILGQKVEFLVSFYNNEISEKSEIFDDQFSVERPDGSNFTLKIRSTKLEDSAMYFCASSLGGVSNQPQHFGDGTRLSIL.

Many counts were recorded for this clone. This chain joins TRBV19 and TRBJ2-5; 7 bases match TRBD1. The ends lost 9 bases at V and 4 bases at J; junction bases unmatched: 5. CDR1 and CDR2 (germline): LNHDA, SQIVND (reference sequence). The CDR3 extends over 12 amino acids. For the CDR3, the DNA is TGTGCCAGCCGCAGACAGGGAGAGACCCAGTACTTC. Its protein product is CASRRQGETQYF. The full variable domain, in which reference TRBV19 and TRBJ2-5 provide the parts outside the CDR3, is DGGITQSPKYLFRKEGQNVTLSCEQNLNHDAMYWYRQDPGQGLRLIYYSQIVNDFQKGDIAEGYSVSREKKESFPLTVTSAQKNPTAFYLCASRRQGETQYFGPGTRLLVL.

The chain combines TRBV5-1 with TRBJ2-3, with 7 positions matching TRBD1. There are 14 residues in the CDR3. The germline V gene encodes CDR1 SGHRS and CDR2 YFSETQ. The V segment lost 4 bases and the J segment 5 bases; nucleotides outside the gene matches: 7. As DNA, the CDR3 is TGCGCCAGCAGCAACAGGGGTTCGATAGATACGCAGTATTTT. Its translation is CASSNRGSIDTQYF.

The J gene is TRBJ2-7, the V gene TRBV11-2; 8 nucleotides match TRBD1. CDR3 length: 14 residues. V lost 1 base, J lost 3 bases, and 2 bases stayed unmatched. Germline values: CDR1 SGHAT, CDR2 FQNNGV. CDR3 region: CASSLGTGYYEQYF. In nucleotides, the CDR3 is TGTGCCAGCAGCTTAGGGACAGGGTACTACGAGCAGTACTTC.

The CDR3 nucleotides read TGTGCCAGCAGCGGGAGCGGGAGAATCCACAATGAGCAGTTCTTC. As protein: CASSGSGRIHNEQFF. The gene calls are TRBV27 and TRBJ2-1; TRBD2 agrees at 8 bases. The germline CDR1 and CDR2 sequences are MNHEY and SMNVEV (reference sequence). V gave up 6 bases and J gave up 5 bases; unmatched junction bases: 9. The CDR3 contains 15 residues.

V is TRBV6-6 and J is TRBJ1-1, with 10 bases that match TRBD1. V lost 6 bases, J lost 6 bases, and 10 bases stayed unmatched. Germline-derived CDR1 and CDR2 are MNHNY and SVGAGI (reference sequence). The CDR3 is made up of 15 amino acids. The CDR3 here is CASSSPGQGFSEAFF. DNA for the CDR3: TGTGCCAGCAGCTCTCCGGGACAGGGGTTCTCTGAAGCTTTCTTT.

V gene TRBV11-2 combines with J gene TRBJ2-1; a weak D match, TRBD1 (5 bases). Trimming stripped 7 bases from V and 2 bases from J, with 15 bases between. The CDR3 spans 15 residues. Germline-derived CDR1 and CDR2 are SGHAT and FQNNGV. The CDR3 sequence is CASIPDPGTYNEQFF. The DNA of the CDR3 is TGTGCCAGCATCCCGGATCCAGGGACCTACAATGAGCAGTTCTTC.

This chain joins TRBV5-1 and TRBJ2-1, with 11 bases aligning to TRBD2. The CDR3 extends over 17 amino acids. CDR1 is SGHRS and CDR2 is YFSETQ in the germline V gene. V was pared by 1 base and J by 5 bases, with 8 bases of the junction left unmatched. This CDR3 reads CASSLWLAGGAHNEQFF. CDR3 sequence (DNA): TGCGCCAGCAGCTTGTGGCTAGCGGGAGGTGCACACAATGAGCAGTTCTTC. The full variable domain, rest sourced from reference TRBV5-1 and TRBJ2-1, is KAGVTQTPRYLIKTRGQQVTLSCSPISGHRSVSWYQQTPGQGLQFLFEYFSETQRNKGNFPGRFSGRQFSNSRSEMNVSTLELGDSALYLCASSLWLAGGAHNEQFFGPGTRLTVL.

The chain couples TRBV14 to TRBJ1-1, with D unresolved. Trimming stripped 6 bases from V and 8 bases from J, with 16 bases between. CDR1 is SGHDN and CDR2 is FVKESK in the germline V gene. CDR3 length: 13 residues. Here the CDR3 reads CASREAGYAEAFF. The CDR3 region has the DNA TGTGCCAGCAGGGAGGCGGGCTACGCGGAAGCTTTCTTT.

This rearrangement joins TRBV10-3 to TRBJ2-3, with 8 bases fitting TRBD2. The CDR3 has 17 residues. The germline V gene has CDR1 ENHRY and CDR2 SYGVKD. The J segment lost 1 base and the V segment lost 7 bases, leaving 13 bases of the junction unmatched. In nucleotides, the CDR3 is TGTGCCATCACTCAAGGGTCGGGACTAGGGGGCACAGATACGCAGTATTTT. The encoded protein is CAITQGSGLGGTDTQYF.

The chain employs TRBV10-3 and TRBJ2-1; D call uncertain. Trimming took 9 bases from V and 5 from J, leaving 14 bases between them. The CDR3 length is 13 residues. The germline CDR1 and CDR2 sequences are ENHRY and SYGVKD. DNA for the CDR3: TGTGCCATTGGGCCCCCCAACGACAATGAGCAGTTCTTC. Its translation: CAIGPPNDNEQFF.

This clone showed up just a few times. CDR3 sequence reads: CASSLGLAGDNEKLFF. The CDR3 nucleotides are TGTGCCAGCAGCTTAGGGCTGGCAGGGGATAATGAAAAACTGTTTTTT. The rearrangement joins TRBV7-9 to TRBJ1-4; TRBD1 is a possible D gene (6 bases). The CDR3 is 16 residues long. Between the trimmed V and J ends, which lost 1 base and 4 bases, there was a span of 13 bases. CDR1 is SEHNR, CDR2 FQNEAQ, per germline (reference sequence). The full variable domain, rest sourced from reference TRBV7-9 and TRBJ1-4, is DTGVSQNPRHKITKRGQNVTFRCDPISEHNRLYWYRQTLGQGPEFLTYFQNEAQLEKSRLLSDRFSAERPKGSFSTLEIQRTEQGDSAMYLCASSLGLAGDNEKLFFGSGTQLSVL.

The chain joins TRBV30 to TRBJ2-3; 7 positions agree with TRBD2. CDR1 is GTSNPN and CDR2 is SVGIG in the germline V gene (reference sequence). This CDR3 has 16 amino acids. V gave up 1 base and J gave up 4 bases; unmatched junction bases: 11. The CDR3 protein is CAWSGLADATSDTQYF. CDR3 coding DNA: TGTGCCTGGAGTGGGCTAGCGGACGCTACTTCAGATACGCAGTATTTT.

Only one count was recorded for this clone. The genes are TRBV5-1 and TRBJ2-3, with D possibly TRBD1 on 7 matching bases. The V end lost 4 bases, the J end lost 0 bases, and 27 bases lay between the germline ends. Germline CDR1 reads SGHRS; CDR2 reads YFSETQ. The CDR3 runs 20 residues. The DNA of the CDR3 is TGCGCCAGCAGCCCCCTCGGACAGGAGGGCTCCTCGTTTAGCACAGATACGCAGTATTTT. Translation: CASSPLGQEGSSFSTDTQYF.

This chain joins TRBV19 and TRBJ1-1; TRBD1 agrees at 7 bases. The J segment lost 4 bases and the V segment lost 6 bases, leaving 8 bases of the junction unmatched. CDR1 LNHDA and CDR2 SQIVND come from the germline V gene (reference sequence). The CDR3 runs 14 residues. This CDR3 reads CASREGARGTEAFF. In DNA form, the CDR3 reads TGTGCCAGTAGGGAGGGGGCGCGTGGCACTGAAGCTTTCTTT.

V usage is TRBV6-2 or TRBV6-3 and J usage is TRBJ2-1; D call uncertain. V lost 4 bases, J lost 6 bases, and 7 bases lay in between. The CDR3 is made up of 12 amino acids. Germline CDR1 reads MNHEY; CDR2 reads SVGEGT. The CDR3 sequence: CASSFPGNEQFF. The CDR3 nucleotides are TGTGCCAGCAGTTTCCCGGGCAATGAGCAGTTCTTC.

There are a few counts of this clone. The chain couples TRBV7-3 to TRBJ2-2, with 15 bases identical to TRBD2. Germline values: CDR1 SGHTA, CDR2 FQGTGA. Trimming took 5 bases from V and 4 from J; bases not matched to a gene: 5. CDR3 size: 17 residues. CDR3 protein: CASSPEGLAGGTGELFF. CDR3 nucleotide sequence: TGTGCCAGCAGCCCCGAGGGACTAGCGGGAGGCACCGGGGAGCTGTTTTTT.

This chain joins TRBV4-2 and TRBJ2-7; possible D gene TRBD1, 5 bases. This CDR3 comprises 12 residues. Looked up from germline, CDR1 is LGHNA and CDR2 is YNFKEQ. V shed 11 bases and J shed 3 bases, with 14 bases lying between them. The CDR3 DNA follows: TGTGCCCTCGAGCAGGGCGACTACGAGCAGTACTTC. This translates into CALEQGDYEQYF.

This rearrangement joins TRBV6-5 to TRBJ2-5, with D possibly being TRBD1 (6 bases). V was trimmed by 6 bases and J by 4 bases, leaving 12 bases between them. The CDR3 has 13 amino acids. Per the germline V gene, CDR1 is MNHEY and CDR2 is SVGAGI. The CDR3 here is CASSDRRLETQYF. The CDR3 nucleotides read TGTGCCAGCAGCGACAGGAGGTTAGAGACCCAGTACTTC.